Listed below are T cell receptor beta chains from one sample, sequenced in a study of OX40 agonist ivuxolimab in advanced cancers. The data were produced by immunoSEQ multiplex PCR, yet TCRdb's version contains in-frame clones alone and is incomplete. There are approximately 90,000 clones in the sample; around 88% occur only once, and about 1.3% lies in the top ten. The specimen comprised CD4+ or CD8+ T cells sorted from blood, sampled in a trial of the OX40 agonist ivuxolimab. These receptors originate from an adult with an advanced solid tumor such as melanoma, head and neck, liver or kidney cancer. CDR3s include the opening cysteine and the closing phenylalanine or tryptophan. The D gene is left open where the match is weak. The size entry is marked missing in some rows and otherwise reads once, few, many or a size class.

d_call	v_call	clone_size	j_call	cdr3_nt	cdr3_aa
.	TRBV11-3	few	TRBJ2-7	TGTGCCAGCAGCTCTTCCGAGGCTCCCTACGAGCAGTACTTC	CASSSSEAPYEQYF
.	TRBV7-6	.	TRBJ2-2	TGTGCCAGCAGCTCCCAAGGGGAAGGGTTCAACGGGGAGCTGTTTTTT	CASSSQGEGFNGELFF
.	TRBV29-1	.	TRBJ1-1	TGCAGCGTTGCGTTAGGGCAGGGTGGGACTGAAGCTTTCTTT	CSVALGQGGTEAFF
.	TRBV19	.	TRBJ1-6	TGTGCCAGTAGTCCCAAGCATGGCACTCGGAATTCACCCCTCCACTTT	CASSPKHGTRNSPLHF
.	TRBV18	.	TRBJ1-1	TGTGCCAGCTCTTCGGAGGCCATGAACACTGAAGCTTTCTTT	CASSSEAMNTEAFF
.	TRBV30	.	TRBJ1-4	TGTGCCTGGAGTATTGGACGGGGTGAAAAACTGTTTTTT	CAWSIGRGEKLFF
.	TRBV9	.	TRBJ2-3	TGTGCCAGCAGCGCTGCCCCCCGAGGGCTAGGTGCAGATACGCAGTATTTT	CASSAAPRGLGADTQYF
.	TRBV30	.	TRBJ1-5	TGTGCCTGGAGTTCTACAGGGTCAGGTCAGCCCCAGCATTTT	CAWSSTGSGQPQHF
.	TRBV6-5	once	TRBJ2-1	TGTGCCAGCAGTTTCCCGGGACCTAACAATGAGCAGTTCTTC	CASSFPGPNNEQFF
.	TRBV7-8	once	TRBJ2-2	TGTGCCAGCAGCTTAGGGTTGAGCGGGGAGCTGTTTTTT	CASSLGLSGELFF
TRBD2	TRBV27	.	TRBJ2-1	TGTGCCAGCAGTTTGACTAGCGGGGTAAGCTCCTACAATGAGCAGTTCTTC	CASSLTSGVSSYNEQFF
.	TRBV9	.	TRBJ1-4	TGTGCCAGCAGCGACAGGGTTGGTAGTGAAAAACTGTTTTTT	CASSDRVGSEKLFF
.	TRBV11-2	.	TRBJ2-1	TGTGCCAGCAGCTTAATCGGGGGGCGGTCGGTTCAGCAGTTCTTC	CASSLIGGRSVQQFF
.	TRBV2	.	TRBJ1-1	TGTGCCGACAGAAATATAAACACTGAAGCTTTCTTT	CADRNINTEAFF
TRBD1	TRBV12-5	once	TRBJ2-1	TGTGCTAGTGGGCCGGGGACAGGGAGGAGGTTCTTC	CASGPGTGRRFF
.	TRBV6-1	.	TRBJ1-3	TGTGCCAGCAGTTTACAGGGCCCCTCTGGAAACACCATATATTTT	CASSLQGPSGNTIYF
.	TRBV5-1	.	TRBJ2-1	TGCGCCAGCAGCTTGGCTGGGACTCCAAACAATGAGCAGTTCTTC	CASSLAGTPNNEQFF
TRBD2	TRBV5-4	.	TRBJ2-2	TGTGCCAGCAGCTTGGCGACTAGCTCGGGCACCGGGGAGCTGTTTTTT	CASSLATSSGTGELFF
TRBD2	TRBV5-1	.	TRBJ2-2	TGCGCCAGCAGCTTGGTAGCGGGGATGAACACCGGGGAGCTGTTTTTT	CASSLVAGMNTGELFF
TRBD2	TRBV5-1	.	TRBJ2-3	TGCGCCAGCAGCTATTCTAGCGGGGGGCCCGCCGCGTTT	CASSYSSGGPAAF
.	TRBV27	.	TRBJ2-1	TGTGCCAGCACCACAGCGTACAATGAGCAGTTCTTC	CASTTAYNEQFF
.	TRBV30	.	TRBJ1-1	TGTGCCTGGAGTGTACGGGGGGTGAACACTGAAGCTTTCTTT	CAWSVRGVNTEAFF